The 6 T cell receptor beta chains below all came from one sample that was sequenced in a study of radiotherapy plus CTLA-4 blockade in lung cancer. Profiled with immunoSEQ multiplex PCR; TCRdb holds only in-frame clones, not every one. The data hold roughly 110,000 clones, with about 83% observed a single time. The sequencing here drew on peripheral blood, taken from a patient treated with radiotherapy plus ipilimumab. The receptor set was obtained from a human donor with non-small cell lung cancer that progressed on radiotherapy plus ipilimumab. Some clones in this sample may be carry-over from other donors' samples.

The CDR3 loop reads CASSPAGGRDNEQFF. The CDR3 region has the DNA TGTGCCAGCAGCCCGGCGGGGGGGCGGGACAATGAGCAGTTCTTC. J is TRBJ2-1 and V is TRBV5-4, with 9 bases aligning to TRBD2. The length of the CDR3 is 15 residues. J lost 5 bases, V lost 4 bases, and 7 bases had no gene match. Germline CDR1 and CDR2: SGHNT and YYREEE (reference sequence).

The V gene is TRBV25-1, the J gene TRBJ2-2; the match to TRBD1 covers 11 bases. The CDR3 totals 14 residues. J lost 4 bases, V lost 8 bases, and 3 bases had no gene match. Germline V gene lookup returns CDR1 MGHDK and CDR2 SYGVNS. The CDR3 nucleotides read TGTGCCAGCTCGGGGACAGGGGGCACCGGGGAGCTGTTTTTT. The encoded protein is CASSGTGGTGELFF.

Only a few counts were recorded for this clone. V usage is TRBV5-4 and J usage is TRBJ2-5; 14 bases align to TRBD2. The V segment lost 5 bases and the J segment 5 bases; nucleotides outside the gene matches: 8. The CDR3 length is 16 residues. Germline-derived CDR1 and CDR2 are SGHNT and YYREEE (reference sequence). The CDR3 here is CASRQTSGGVMETQYF. CDR3 nucleotides: TGTGCCAGCAGGCAGACTAGCGGGGGGGTGATGGAGACCCAGTACTTC.

J is TRBJ2-2 and V is TRBV2; D is unclear. Germline V gives CDR1 SNHLY, CDR2 FYNNEI. The V end was cut by 8 bases, the J end by 1 base, with 2 bases between. This CDR3 has 11 amino acids. Here the CDR3 DNA reads TGTGCCAGCCGGAACACCGGGGAGCTGTTTTTT. It specifies CASRNTGELFF.

The CDR3 loop is CASGSADTQYF. The CDR3, as DNA: TGTGCCAGCGGTTCAGCAGATACGCAGTATTTT. The chain uses TRBV7-9 and TRBJ2-3; D unresolved. Germline CDR1 and CDR2: SEHNR and FQNEAQ (reference sequence). The CDR3 consists of 11 residues. V lost 8 bases to trimming and J lost 4 bases, with 7 bases between them. Drawing the rest from reference TRBV7-9 and TRBJ2-3, the complete variable domain is DTGVSQNPRHKITKRGQNVTFRCDPISEHNRLYWYRQTLGQGPEFLTYFQNEAQLEKSRLLSDRFSAERPKGSFSTLEIQRTEQGDSAMYLCASGSADTQYFGPGTRLTVL.

The chain employs TRBV19 and TRBJ1-5, with TRBD1 matching 9 bases. The V gene end was trimmed by 8 bases and the J gene end by 5 bases; junction bases not matched to a gene: 10. Germline CDR1 reads LNHDA; CDR2 reads SQIVND (reference sequence). The CDR3 has 15 residues. The DNA for the CDR3 is TGTGCCAGTCACCTGACAGGGGGTTGGGATCAGCCCCAGCATTTT. Encoded protein: CASHLTGGWDQPQHF.